Listed below are T cell receptor beta chains from one sample, sequenced in a study of T cells in Graves' hyperthyroidism and ophthalmopathy. MiXCR, applied by TCRdb to the multiplex PCR reads, yields one record per CDR3 protein. This sample has hundreds of thousands of distinct CDR3 sequences, with over 35% found just once. What was sequenced was blood. The receptor set was obtained from a young man with Graves' hyperthyroidism. Each CDR3 is given with its conserved first and last residue. The order of the fields is V gene, J gene, D gene, clone size, CDR3 length, CDR3 protein, CDR3 DNA. The D gene is left open where the match is weak. Some rows have no size entry. The others give once, few or many, or a class for an expanded clone.

V: TRBV9
J: TRBJ2-7
D: .
size: .
length: 15
CDR3: CASSANRDVNYEQYF
DNA: TGTGCCAGCAGCGCAAACCGGGACGTAAACTACGAGCAGTACTTC

V: TRBV9
J: TRBJ2-5
D: TRBD2
size: .
length: 16
CDR3: CASSPSVGGAQETQHF
DNA: TGTGCCAGCAGCCCCTCTGTCGGGGGGGCCCAAGAGACCCAGCACTTC

V: TRBV2
J: TRBJ1-2
D: .
size: many
length: 13
CDR3: CASSEGRWYGYTF
DNA: TGTGCCAGCAGTGAGGGCAGGTGGTATGGCTACACCTTC

V: TRBV10-3
J: TRBJ1-1
D: TRBD1
size: .
length: 15
CDR3: CAISGRNGTGSEAFF
DNA: TGTGCCATCAGTGGACGAAACGGGACAGGTAGTGAAGCTTTCTTT

V: TRBV4-1
J: TRBJ2-3
D: .
size: .
length: 16
CDR3: CASSHLGRGRRDTQYF
DNA: TGCGCCAGCAGCCATCTTGGGCGGGGCCGGAGAGATACGCAGTATTTT

V: TRBV29-1
J: TRBJ2-7
D: .
size: .
length: 11
CDR3: CSSGRGDEQYF
DNA: TGCAGCAGTGGTCGAGGGGACGAGCAGTACTTC

V: TRBV9
J: TRBJ2-7
D: TRBD2
size: .
length: 15
CDR3: CASSVRSGGGDEQYF
DNA: TGTGCCAGCAGCGTACGCAGCGGGGGCGGCGACGAGCAGTACTTC

V: TRBV4-3
J: TRBJ1-6
D: .
size: few
length: 14
CDR3: CASSQDTGRSPLHF
DNA: TGCGCCAGCAGCCAAGATACAGGTCGGTCACCCCTCCACTTT

V: TRBV10-3
J: TRBJ1-2
D: TRBD1
size: many
length: 13
CDR3: CASAQGEDYGYTF
DNA: TGTGCCAGCGCACAGGGGGAGGATTATGGCTACACCTTC

V: TRBV10-3
J: TRBJ2-7
D: TRBD2
size: .
length: 16
CDR3: CASSFRAGGPGDEQYF
DNA: TGTGCCAGCAGTTTCCGTGCGGGGGGGCCGGGGGACGAGCAGTACTTC

V: TRBV29-1
J: TRBJ1-2
D: TRBD1
size: many
length: 13
CDR3: CSAETGTNYGYTF
DNA: TGCAGCGCCGAGACAGGGACTAACTATGGCTACACCTTC

V: TRBV9
J: TRBJ2-2
D: .
size: .
length: 13
CDR3: CASSVAGSGELFF
DNA: TGTGCCAGCAGCGTAGCTGGTTCCGGGGAGCTGTTTTTT

V: TRBV2
J: TRBJ2-2
D: .
size: few
length: 15
CDR3: CASSLGPSNTGELFF
DNA: TGTGCCAGCAGTCTTGGGCCTTCGAACACCGGGGAGCTGTTTTTT

V: TRBV7-2
J: TRBJ2-7
D: .
size: many
length: 14
CDR3: CASSLARRTYEQYF
DNA: TGTGCCAGCAGCTTAGCGCGGCGAACCTACGAGCAGTACTTC

V: TRBV7-2
J: TRBJ2-7
D: TRBD2
size: few
length: 16
CDR3: CASSLGSGGVSYEQYF
DNA: TGTGCCAGCAGCTTAGGTAGCGGGGGGGTTTCATACGAGCAGTACTTC

V: TRBV19
J: TRBJ1-1
D: .
size: .
length: 14
CDR3: CAWSVGQGSTEAFF
DNA: TGTGCCTGGAGTGTGGGGCAGGGGTCCACTGAAGCTTTCTTT

V: TRBV5-1
J: TRBJ1-2
D: .
size: few
length: 15
CDR3: CASSGSLRPYDGYTF
DNA: TGCGCCAGCAGCGGGAGTTTGCGACCCTATGATGGCTACACCTTC

V: TRBV7-3
J: TRBJ2-1
D: TRBD2
size: .
length: 16
CDR3: CASSLTGLAAYNEQFF
DNA: TGTGCCAGCAGCTTAACCGGACTAGCGGCCTACAATGAGCAGTTCTTC